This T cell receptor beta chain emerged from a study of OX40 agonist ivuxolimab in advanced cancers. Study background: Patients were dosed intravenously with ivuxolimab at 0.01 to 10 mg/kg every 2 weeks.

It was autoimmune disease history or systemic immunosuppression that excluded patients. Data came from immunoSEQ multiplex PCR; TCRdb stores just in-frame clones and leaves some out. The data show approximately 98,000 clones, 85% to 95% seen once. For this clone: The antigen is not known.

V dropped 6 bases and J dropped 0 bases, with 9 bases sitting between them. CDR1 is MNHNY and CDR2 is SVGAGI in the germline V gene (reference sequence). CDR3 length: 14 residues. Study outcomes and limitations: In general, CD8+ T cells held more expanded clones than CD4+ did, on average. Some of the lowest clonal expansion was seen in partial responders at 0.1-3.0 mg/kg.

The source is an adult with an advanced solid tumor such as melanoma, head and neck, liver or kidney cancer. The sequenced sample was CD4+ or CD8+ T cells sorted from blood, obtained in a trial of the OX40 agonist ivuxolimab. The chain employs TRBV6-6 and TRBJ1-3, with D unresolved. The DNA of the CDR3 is TGTGCCAGCAGCTCGAGGGTCTCTGGAAACACCATATATTTT. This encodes CASSSRVSGNTIYF.